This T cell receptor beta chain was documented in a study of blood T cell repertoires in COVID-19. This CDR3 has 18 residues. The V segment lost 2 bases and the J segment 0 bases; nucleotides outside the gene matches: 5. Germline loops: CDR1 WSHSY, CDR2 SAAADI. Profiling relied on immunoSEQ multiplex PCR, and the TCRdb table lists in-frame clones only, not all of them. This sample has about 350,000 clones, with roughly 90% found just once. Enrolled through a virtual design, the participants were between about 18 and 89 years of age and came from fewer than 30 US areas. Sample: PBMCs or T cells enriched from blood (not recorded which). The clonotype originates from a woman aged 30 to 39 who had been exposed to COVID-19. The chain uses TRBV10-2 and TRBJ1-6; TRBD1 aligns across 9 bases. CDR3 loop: CASSETGTGSSYNSPLHF. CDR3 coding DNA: TGCGCCAGCAGTGAGACCGGGACAGGGAGCTCCTATAATTCACCCCTCCACTTT.